This entry is about one T cell receptor (beta chain). The sample belongs to a study of blood T cell repertoires in COVID-19. At the level of the study: Samples representing acute and convalescent COVID-19 were sourced from the United States, Italy and Spain. T cells, B-cell-depleted T cells, or PBMCs supplied cDNA or gDNA.

Some clones are missing from TCRdb's copy, which holds only in-frame ones; the method was immunoSEQ multiplex PCR. The table shows approximately 260,000 clones, with roughly 87% occurring only once. Input material: peripheral blood. This TCR was sampled from a woman aged 40 to 55 who had recovered from COVID-19.

In DNA form, the CDR3 reads TGCGCCAGCAGCCCCGGACAGGGACCCAATGAAAAACTGTTTTTT. Protein: CASSPGQGPNEKLFF. The chain employs TRBV5-1 and TRBJ1-4, with 8 nucleotides matching TRBD1. J lost 5 bases, V lost 4 bases, and 7 bases had no gene match. There are 15 residues in the CDR3. Germline loops: CDR1 SGHRS, CDR2 YFSETQ. Full variable domain (rest looked up from reference TRBV5-1 and TRBJ1-4): KAGVTQTPRYLIKTRGQQVTLSCSPISGHRSVSWYQQTPGQGLQFLFEYFSETQRNKGNFPGRFSGRQFSNSRSEMNVSTLELGDSALYLCASSPGQGPNEKLFFGSGTQLSVL.